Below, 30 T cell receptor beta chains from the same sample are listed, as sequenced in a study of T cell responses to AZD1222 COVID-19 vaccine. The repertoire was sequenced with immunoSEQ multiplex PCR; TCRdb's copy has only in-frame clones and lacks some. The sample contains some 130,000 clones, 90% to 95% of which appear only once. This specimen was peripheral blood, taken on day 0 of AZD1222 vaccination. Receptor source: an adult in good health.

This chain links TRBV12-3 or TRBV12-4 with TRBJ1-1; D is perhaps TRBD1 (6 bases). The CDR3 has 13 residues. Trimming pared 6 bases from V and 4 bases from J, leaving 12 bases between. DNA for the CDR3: TGTGCCAGCAGCCCCTGGGGGGCCACTGAAGCTTTCTTT. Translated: CASSPWGATEAFF.

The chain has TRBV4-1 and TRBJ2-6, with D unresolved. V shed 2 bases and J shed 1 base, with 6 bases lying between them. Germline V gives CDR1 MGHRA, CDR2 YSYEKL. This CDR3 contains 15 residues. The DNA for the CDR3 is TGCGCCAGCAGCCAAATAATGTCTGGGGCCAACGTCCTGACTTTC. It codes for CASSQIMSGANVLTF.

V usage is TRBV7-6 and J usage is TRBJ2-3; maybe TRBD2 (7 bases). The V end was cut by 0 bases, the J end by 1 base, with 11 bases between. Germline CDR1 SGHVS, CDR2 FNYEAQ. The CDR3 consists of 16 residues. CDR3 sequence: CASSLAGGGRTDTQYF. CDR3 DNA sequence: TGTGCCAGCAGCTTAGCGGGAGGGGGTCGCACAGATACGCAGTATTTT.

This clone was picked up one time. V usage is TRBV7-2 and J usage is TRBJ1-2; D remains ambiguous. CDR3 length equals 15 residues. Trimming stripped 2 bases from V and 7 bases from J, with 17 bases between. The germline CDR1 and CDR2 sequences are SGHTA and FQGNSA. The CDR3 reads CASSLRRSIGGGYTF. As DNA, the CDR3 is TGTGCCAGCAGCTTACGCAGGAGTATTGGCGGTGGCTACACCTTC.

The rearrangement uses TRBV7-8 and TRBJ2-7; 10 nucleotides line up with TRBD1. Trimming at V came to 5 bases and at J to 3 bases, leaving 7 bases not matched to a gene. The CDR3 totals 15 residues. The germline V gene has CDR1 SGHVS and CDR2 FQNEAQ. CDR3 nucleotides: TGTGCCAGCAGCCGAGCCGGGACAGGGGACTACGAGCAGTACTTC. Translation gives CASSRAGTGDYEQYF.

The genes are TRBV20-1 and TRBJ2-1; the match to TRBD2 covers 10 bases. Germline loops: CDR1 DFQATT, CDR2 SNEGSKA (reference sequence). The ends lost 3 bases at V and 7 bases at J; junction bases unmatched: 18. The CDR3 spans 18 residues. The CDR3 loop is CSASKQREGPNLPNEQFF. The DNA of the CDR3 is TGCAGTGCTAGTAAGCAGCGGGAGGGCCCCAATTTGCCAAATGAGCAGTTCTTC.

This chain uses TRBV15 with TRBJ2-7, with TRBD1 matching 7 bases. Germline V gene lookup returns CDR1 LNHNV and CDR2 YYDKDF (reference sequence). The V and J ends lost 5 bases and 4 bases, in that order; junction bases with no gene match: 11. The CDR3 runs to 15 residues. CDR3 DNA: TGTGCCACCAGCTCACCGGGACAGAGGGAATACGAGCAGTACTTC. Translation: CATSSPGQREYEQYF.

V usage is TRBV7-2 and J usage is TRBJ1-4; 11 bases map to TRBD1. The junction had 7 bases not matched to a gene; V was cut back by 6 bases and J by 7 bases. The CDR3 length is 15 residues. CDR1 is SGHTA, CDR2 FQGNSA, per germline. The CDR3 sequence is CASSPDRGRIEKLFF. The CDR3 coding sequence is TGTGCCAGCAGTCCGGACAGGGGGCGGATTGAAAAACTGTTTTTT.

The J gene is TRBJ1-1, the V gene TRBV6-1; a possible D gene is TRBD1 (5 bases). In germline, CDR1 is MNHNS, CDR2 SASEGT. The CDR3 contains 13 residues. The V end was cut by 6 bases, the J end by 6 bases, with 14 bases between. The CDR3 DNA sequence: TGTGCCAGCAGCTTCGACAGAAGGTCTGAAGCTTTCTTT. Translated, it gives CASSFDRRSEAFF.

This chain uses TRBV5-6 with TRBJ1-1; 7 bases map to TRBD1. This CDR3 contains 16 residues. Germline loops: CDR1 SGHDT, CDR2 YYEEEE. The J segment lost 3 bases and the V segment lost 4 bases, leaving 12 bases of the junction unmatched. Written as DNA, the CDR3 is TGTGCCAGCAGCCGTTACCCGACAGGGACGGACACTGAAGCTTTCTTT. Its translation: CASSRYPTGTDTEAFF.

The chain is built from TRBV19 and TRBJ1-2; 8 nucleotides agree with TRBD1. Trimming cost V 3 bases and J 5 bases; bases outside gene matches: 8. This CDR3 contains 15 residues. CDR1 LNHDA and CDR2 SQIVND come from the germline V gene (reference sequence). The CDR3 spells CASSILQGGTYGYTF. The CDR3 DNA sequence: TGTGCCAGTAGTATTCTACAGGGGGGGACATATGGCTACACCTTC.

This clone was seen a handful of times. In nucleotides, the CDR3 is TGTGCCAGCAGTTTAGATGGCAGGGGCCATTCAAACTATGGCTACACCTTC. As protein: CASSLDGRGHSNYGYTF. The V and J genes are TRBV27 and TRBJ1-2, with D possibly matching TRBD1 (6 bases). Germline CDR1 is MNHEY and CDR2 is SMNVEV (reference sequence). The CDR3 is 17 residues long. Trimming took off 2 bases at V and 2 bases at J, with 18 bases between the two ends.

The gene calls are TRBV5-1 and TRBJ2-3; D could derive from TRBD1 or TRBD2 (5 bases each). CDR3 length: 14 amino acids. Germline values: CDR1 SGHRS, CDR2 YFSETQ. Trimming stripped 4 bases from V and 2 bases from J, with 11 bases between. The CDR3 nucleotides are TGCGCCAGCAGCATGGGACCCAACACAGATACGCAGTATTTT. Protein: CASSMGPNTDTQYF.

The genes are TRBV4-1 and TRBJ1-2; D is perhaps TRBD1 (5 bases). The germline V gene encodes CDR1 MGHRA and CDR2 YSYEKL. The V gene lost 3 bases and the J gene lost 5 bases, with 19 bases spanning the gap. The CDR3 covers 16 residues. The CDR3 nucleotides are TGCGCCAGCAGCCATGGCCTCTTCAGGGAAGATTATGGCTACACCTTC. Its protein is CASSHGLFREDYGYTF.

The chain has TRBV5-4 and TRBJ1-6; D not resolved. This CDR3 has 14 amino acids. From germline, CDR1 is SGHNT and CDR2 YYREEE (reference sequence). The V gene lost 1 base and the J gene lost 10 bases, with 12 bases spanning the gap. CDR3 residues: CASSLPSLGSPLHF. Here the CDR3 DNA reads TGTGCCAGCAGCTTGCCGTCATTGGGGTCACCCCTCCACTTT.

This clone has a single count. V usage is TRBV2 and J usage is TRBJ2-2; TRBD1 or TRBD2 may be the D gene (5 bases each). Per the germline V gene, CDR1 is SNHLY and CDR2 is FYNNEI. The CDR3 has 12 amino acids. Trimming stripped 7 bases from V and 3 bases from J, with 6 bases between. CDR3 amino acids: CASMGDTGELFF. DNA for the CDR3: TGTGCCAGCATGGGGGACACCGGGGAGCTGTTTTTT.

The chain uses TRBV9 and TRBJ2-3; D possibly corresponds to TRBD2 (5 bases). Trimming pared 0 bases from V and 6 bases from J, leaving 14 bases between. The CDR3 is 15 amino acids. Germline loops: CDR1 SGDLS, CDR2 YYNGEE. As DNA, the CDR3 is TGTGCCAGCAGCGTAGGACCTCAGCCGGGGGATACGCAGTATTTT. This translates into CASSVGPQPGDTQYF.

The CDR3 sequence is CASARGHTNYGYTF. The CDR3 bases are TGTGCCAGCGCCCGCGGCCACACTAACTATGGCTACACCTTC. The V and J genes are TRBV6-5 and TRBJ1-2, with unresolved D. V gave up 8 bases and J gave up 0 bases, with 13 bases separating them. CDR1 and CDR2 (germline): MNHEY, SVGAGI. The CDR3 sequence is 14 residues long.

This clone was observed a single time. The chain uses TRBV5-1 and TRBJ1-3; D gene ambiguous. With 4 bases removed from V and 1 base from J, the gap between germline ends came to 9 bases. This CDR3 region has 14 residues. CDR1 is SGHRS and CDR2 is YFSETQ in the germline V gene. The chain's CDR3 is CASSTDGSGNTIYF. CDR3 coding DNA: TGCGCCAGCAGCACTGACGGTTCTGGAAACACCATATATTTT.

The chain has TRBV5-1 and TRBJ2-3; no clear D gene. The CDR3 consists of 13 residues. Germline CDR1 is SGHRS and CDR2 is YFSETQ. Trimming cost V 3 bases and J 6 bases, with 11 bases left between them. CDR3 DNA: TGCGCCAGCAGCTATTATATAAGGGATACGCAGTATTTT. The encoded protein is CASSYYIRDTQYF.

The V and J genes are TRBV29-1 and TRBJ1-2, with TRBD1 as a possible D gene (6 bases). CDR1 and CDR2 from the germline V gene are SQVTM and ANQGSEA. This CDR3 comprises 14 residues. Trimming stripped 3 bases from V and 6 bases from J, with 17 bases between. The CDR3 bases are TGCAGCGTTGACCAACAAACAGGGCTGCATGGCTACACCTTC. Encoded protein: CSVDQQTGLHGYTF.

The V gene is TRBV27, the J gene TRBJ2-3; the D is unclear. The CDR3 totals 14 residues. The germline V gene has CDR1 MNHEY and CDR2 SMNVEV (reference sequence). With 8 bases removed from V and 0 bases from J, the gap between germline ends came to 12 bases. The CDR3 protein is CASRLAISTDTQYF. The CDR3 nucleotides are TGTGCCAGCCGTCTCGCCATTAGCACAGATACGCAGTATTTT.

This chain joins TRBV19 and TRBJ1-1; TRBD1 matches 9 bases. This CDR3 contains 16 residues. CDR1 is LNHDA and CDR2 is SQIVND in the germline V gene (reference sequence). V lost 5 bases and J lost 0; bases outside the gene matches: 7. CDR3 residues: CASSGRTGAMNTEAFF. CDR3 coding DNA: TGTGCCAGTAGTGGTCGGACAGGGGCTATGAACACTGAAGCTTTCTTT.

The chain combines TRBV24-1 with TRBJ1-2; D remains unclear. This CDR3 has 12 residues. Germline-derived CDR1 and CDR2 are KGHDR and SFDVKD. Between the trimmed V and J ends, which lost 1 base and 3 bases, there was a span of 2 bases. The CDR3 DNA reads TGTGCCACCAGTGATTTCGACTATGGCTACACCTTC. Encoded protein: CATSDFDYGYTF.

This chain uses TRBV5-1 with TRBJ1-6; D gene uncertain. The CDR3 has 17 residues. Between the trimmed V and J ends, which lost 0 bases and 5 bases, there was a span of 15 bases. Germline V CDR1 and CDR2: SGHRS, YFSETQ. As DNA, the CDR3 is TGCGCCAGCAGCTTGGTTGACGGCCTAGCGGATAATTCACCCCTCCACTTT. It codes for CASSLVDGLADNSPLHF.

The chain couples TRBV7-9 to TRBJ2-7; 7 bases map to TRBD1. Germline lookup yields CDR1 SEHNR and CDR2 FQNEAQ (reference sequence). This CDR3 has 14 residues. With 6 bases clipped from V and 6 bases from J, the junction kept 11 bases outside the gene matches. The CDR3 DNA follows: TGTGCCAGCAGGATGACAGGGAGTCGAGGCGAGCAGTACTTC. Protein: CASRMTGSRGEQYF.

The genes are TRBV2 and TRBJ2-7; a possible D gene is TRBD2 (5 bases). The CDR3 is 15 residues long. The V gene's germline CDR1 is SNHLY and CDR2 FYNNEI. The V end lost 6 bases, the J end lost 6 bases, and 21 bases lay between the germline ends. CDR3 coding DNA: TGTGCCAGCAGCGGGGAGAGAGCGTCTGGAGGCGAGCAGTACTTC. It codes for CASSGERASGGEQYF.

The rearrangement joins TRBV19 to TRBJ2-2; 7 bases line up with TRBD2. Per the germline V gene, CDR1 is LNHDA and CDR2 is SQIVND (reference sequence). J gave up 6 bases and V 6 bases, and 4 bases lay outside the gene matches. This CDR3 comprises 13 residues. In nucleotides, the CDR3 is TGTGCCAGTAGCCCTGCGGGGGCCGGGGAGCTGTTTTTT. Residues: CASSPAGAGELFF.

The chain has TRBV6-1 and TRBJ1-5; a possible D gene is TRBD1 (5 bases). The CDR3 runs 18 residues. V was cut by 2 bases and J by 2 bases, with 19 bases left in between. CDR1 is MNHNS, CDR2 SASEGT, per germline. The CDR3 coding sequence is TGTGCCAGCAGTGAATATCGTCTTGTCGGCAGGGGCAATCAGCCCCAGCATTTT. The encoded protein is CASSEYRLVGRGNQPQHF.

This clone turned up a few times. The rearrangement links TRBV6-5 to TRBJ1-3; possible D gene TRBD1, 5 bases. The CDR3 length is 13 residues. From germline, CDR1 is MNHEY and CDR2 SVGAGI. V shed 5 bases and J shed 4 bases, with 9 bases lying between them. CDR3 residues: CASSPGPGNTIYF. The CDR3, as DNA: TGTGCCAGCAGTCCAGGGCCAGGAAACACCATATATTTT.